This T cell receptor beta chain was found in a study of T cell responses to AZD1222 COVID-19 vaccine (dated by TCRdb to the early 2020s). Background on the whole study: AZD1222 recipients whose second dose came at about 4 weeks and those whose second dose came at about 12 weeks were combined into one group, since spike-specific TCR depth and breadth did not differ between the two schedules. Enrollment into the trials was organized by age into subgroups of 18-55, 56-69 and 70-plus years, and those subgroups contained roughly 150, 30 and 60 TCR-sequenced participants, respectively. TCR sequencing was performed for roughly 240 trial participants, of whom about 200 were given two doses of AZD1222 and some 26 were given two doses of MenACWY control vaccine.

The full study reports these points: In the small 56-69-year group, the increase in depth fell short of significance, most likely because of low power. Conclusions about previously exposed vaccinees were limited because only a handful of AZD1222 recipients were SARS-CoV-2 seropositive at baseline. CD4 TCRs associated with the vaccine covered the entire spike protein, and the dominant responses were in regions 160-218 and 743-854. Because no day 14 peak-response samples were available, the repertoires could be characterized only after the peak T cell response. After two AZD1222 doses, both the breadth and the depth of spike-specific TCRs were significantly higher than at day 0 and than in MenACWY recipients. Epitopes outside the regions mutated in the B.1.351 and B.1.1.7 variants were reportedly recognized by nearly half of the unique spike-specific TCRs. Participants were mostly white British, with more females than males. The authors suggested clonal diversity may have been underestimated.

The CDR3 regions of human TCRbeta chains were analyzed by immunosequencing. In the original analysis: TCRs in the repertoires were matched against a reference library of SARS-CoV-2-specific TCRs that had been generated with the MIRA antigen-specificity platform. Breadth was defined as the fraction of unique TCRs that were SARS-CoV-2-associated, and depth was defined as the fraction of total T cells that were SARS-CoV-2-associated. Using the MIRA data, each spike-specific TCR was assigned both to the spike region to which the TCR was reactive and to a CD4 or CD8 class. Log10-transformed breadth and depth values were compared by one-way ANOVA with Sidak's multiple comparisons tests. Held by TCRdb, this immuneACCESS table contains in-frame sequences only and omits some clones. Under half of the omission traces to an unresolved V gene where checked; the cause of the rest is unknown. Clone size and the V and J calls come from that table; the DNA yielded D and trimming. A total of approximately 150,000 clones appear in this sample, more than 85% of them only once. The top ten constitute 2% to 2.5% of the sample.

Explained via the paper, the time point label denotes: baseline before first vaccination. Vaccinee samples were obtained from the UK trials COV001 and COV002, which included a single-blind randomized controlled phase 2/3 trial of AZD1222 (ChAdOx1 nCoV-19) in healthy adults. For TCRbeta chain sequencing, PBMC samples were collected from trial participants at day 0 and at day 28 after the second dose. Per the germline V gene (reference sequence), SGHNT is the CDR1 and YYREEE is the CDR2. V loses 0 bases of germline sequence and J loses 0 bases, and the interval between the two ends is 7 bases. The CDR3, cysteine through phenylalanine, is 15 amino acids long. CDR3 DNA is the only sequence kept; it has 45 bases, read in frame from the first base. Worth noting for this clone: Its binding antigen is unknown. Base qualities were left out, and no much larger clone turns up one base away.

Recombination connected TRBV5-4 to TRBJ1-3; the D gene is not confidently resolved. The sample in question was peripheral blood, obtained on day 0 of AZD1222 vaccination. This TCR derives from an adult in good health. Here the CDR3 is given as CASSLASGSGNTIYF. Read as DNA, the sequence is TGTGCCAGCAGCTTGGCCAGTGGCTCTGGAAACACCATATATTTT. The variable domain in full, with residues beyond the CDR3 obtained from the reference TRBV5-4 and TRBJ1-3 genes, is ETGVTQSPTHLIKTRGQQVTLRCSSQSGHNTVSWYQQALGQGPQFIFQYYREEENGRGNFPPRFSGLQFPNYSSELNVNALELDDSALYLCASSLASGSGNTIYFGEGSWLTVV.